This TCR beta chain was sequenced for a study of blood T cell repertoires in COVID-19. It was during active infection that Seattle patients were enrolled and then longitudinally followed. In the original processing: Estimates of nucleated cell counts were drawn from the amplification of reference gene primers. Method: immunoSEQ multiplex PCR; TCRdb's copy keeps in-frame clones and lacks some. V, J and clone size reflect that table, while D and trimming were determined from the DNA. Among under 200,000 clones, around 84% were seen once, and the ten largest hold around 0.6%. Germline values: CDR1 MDHEN, CDR2 SYDVKM. The CDR3 loop spans 16 amino acids. Trimming cost V 3 bases and J 1 base, with 13 bases left between them.

The TCR comes from a man in his fifties or sixties with COVID-19, enrolled during active disease. The V gene is TRBV28, the J gene TRBJ1-5; D remains ambiguous. The sequenced sample consisted of peripheral blood. CDR3 in DNA: TGTGCCAGCAGTTTCGGAGGGCGTCGCAGCAATCAGCCCCAGCATTTT. It codes for CASSFGGRRSNQPQHF. The full variable domain, completed using reference TRBV28 and TRBJ1-5, is DVKVTQSSRYLVKRTGEKVFLECVQDMDHENMFWYRQDPGLGLRLIYFSYDVKMKEKGDIPEGYSVSREKKERFSLILESASTNQTSMYLCASSFGGRRSNQPQHFGDGTRLSIL.